The rows below give T cell receptor beta chains drawn from one sample of a study of beta chain features in type 1 diabetes. Sequencing used immunoSEQ multiplex PCR; TCRdb keeps in-frame clones, though not all of them. The sample holds almost 350,000 clones, about 20% seen once. Input material: naive CD4+ T cells from blood. The receptors shown here come from a woman younger than 35 in good health. Both conserved end residues are part of each CDR3. Each record gives: D gene, clone size, V gene, J gene, CDR3 DNA, CDR3 protein. A D gene is named only where the DNA matches it firmly. A clone size is listed for some rows: how often the clone was seen (once, few, many), or a class if it is expanded.

>TRBD2|-|TRBV19|TRBJ2-2
TGTGCCAGTAGTAGTGCGGGAGCGAACACCGGGGAGCTGTTTTTT
CASSSAGANTGELFF
>TRBD1|-|TRBV9|TRBJ2-5
TGTGCCAGCAGCGTTGGGGGGACAGGAGAGACCCAGTACTTC
CASSVGGTGETQYF
>-|-|TRBV5-1|TRBJ2-1
TGCGCCAGCAGCCCCCCTAGCGACTCCTACAATGAGCAGTTCTTC
CASSPPSDSYNEQFF
>-|few|TRBV5-1|TRBJ2-7
TGCGCCAGCAGCGCGGCGAAAGGGGTATTCTACGAGCAGTACTTC
CASSAAKGVFYEQYF
>-|few|TRBV14|TRBJ1-4
TGTGCCAGCAGCCCGACTGGGGGCTATGAAAAACTGTTTTTT
CASSPTGGYEKLFF
>-|-|TRBV7-9|TRBJ1-5
TGTGCCAGCAGCTTCGGAGGGATAAGCAATCAGCCCCAGCATTTT
CASSFGGISNQPQHF
>TRBD1|-|TRBV6-5|TRBJ2-5
TGTGCCAGCAGTTACGTGGGACAGAACCTCCAAGAGACCCAGTACTTC
CASSYVGQNLQETQYF
>-|few|TRBV19|TRBJ2-5
TGTGCCAGTAGTGCGACTAGTTATGAGACCCAGTACTTC
CASSATSYETQYF
>-|few|TRBV4-2|TRBJ1-5
TGTGCCAGCAGCCAAGATTTCCAGGGCCGGCAGCCCCAGCATTTT
CASSQDFQGRQPQHF
>-|-|TRBV2|TRBJ2-5
TGTGCCAGCACCGGAGGACTATCACCTCAGACCCAGTACTTC
CASTGGLSPQTQYF
>-|few|TRBV2|TRBJ2-1
TGTGCCAGCAGTACACTTGGACATAACCTACAGGGGCAGTTCTTC
CASSTLGHNLQGQFF
>-|-|TRBV30|TRBJ1-5
TGTGCCTGGAGTGTTGGGGAGAGTCAGCCCCAGCATTTT
CAWSVGESQPQHF
>TRBD1|-|TRBV19|TRBJ2-1
TGTGCCAGTAGTAGGGACAGCTACAATGAGCAGTTCTTC
CASSRDSYNEQFF
>-|-|TRBV21-1|TRBJ2-7
TGTGCCAGGGCAGTTCGGGACAGGCCCTCCGAGCAGTACTTC
CARAVRDRPSEQYF
>-|few|TRBV14|TRBJ1-6
TGTGCCAGCAACCGGGGGGTCAATTCACCCCTCCACTTT
CASNRGVNSPLHF
>-|-|TRBV7-2|TRBJ2-7
TGTGCCAGCAGCTTAGTGTGGGCGAGCTCCTACGAGCAGTACTTC
CASSLVWASSYEQYF
>TRBD1|few|TRBV18|TRBJ2-5
TGTGCCAGCTCACCACTGGGACAGGGACGCCTTGGGACCCAGTACTTC
CASSPLGQGRLGTQYF
>TRBD2|-|TRBV18|TRBJ2-3
TGTGCCAGCTCACCAACGCCCCAGACGGGCGGGAGGAGCACAGATACGCAGTATTTT
CASSPTPQTGGRSTDTQYF
>-|few|TRBV5-1|TRBJ2-6
TGCGCCAGCAGCTTACAAAGCTCTGGGGCCAACGTCCTGACTTTC
CASSLQSSGANVLTF
>-|few|TRBV29-1|TRBJ2-5
TGCAGCGTTCCCGGGGGATCCAGGGAGACCCAGTACTTC
CSVPGGSRETQYF
>-|few|TRBV11-2|TRBJ1-6
TGTGCCAGCAGCCCCCGACAGTCTTTTAATTCACCCCTCCACTTT
CASSPRQSFNSPLHF
>-|few|TRBV6-1|TRBJ2-7
TGTGCCAGCAGTGAACTAACCGAGCAGTACTTC
CASSELTEQYF